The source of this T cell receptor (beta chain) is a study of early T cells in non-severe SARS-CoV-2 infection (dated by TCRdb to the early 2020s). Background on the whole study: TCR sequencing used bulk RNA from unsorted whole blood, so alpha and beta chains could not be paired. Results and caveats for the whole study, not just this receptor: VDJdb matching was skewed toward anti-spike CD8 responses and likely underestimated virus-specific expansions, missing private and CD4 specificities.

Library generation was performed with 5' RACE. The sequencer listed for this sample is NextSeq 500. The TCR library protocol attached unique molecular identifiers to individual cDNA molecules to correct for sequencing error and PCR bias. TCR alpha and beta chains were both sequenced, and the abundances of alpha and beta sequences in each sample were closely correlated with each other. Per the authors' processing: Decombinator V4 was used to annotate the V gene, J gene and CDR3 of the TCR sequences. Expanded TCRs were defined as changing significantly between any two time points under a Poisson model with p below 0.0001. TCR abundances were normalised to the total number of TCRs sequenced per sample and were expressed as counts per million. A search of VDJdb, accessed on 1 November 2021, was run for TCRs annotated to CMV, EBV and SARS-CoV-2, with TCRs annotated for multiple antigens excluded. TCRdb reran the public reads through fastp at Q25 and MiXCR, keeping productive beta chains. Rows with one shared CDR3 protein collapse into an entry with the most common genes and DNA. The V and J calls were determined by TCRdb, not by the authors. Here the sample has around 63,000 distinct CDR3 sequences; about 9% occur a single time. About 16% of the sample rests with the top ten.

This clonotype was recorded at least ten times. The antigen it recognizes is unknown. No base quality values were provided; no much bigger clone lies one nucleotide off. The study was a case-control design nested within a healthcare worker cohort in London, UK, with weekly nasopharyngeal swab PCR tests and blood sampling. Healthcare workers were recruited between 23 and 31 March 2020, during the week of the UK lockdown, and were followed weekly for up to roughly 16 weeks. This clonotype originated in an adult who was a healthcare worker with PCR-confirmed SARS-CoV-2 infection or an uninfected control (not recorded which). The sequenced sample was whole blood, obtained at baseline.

In nucleotide form, the sequence is TGTGCCAGCATCAACCGGGATACGTCTAATGAAAAACTGTTTTTT. This encodes CASINRDTSNEKLFF. Here the chain combines TRBV12-3 or TRBV12-4 and TRBJ1-4, with no confidently assigned D gene. V sheds 7 bases and J sheds 3 bases, leaving 15 bases between their ends. Including cysteine and phenylalanine, the CDR3 has 15 amino acids. The retained sequence is limited to the CDR3, 45 bases, with the frame set at the first base.